The clone carrying this T cell receptor (beta chain) was recorded many times. Antigen unknown. The data belong to a study of metastatic and nonmetastatic thyroid tumors. Nobody among the patients had been given any treatment before thyroid surgery. As processed by the authors: Variation in CDR3 across clinicopathological groups served as the basis for constructing a distant-metastasis classifier in papillary thyroid cancer. TCRdb used MiXCR to call clones anew from the PCR reads. The V and J calls were not made by the authors but by TCRdb's processing. The sample includes 35,000 to 50,000 clones, about a sixth of them seen just once. The study's findings and limits: A significant increase in TCR beta diversity was reportedly seen in malignant thyroid tumors relative to benign nodules, in blood and tumor.

The specimen was tumor tissue. This TCR derives from a female donor with papillary thyroid cancer or a benign thyroid nodule (not recorded which). Some clones in this sample may be carry-over from other donors' samples.

The CDR3 reads CASSDGEGQGNEQFF. DNA for the CDR3: TGTGCCAGCAGTGATGGGGAGGGCCAGGGCAATGAGCAGTTCTTC. The chain links TRBV2 to TRBJ2-1, with 7 positions matching TRBD2. Germline loops: CDR1 SNHLY, CDR2 FYNNEI. This CDR3 spans 15 amino acids. V trimming: 3 bases; J trimming: 6 bases; junction bases outside the gene matches: 8.